This note documents a single T cell receptor beta chain sequence. Sample time point: late/post reinfection, 12 to 24 weeks after detection. The sorted cells went straight to TCR sequencing with no prior in vitro expansion. Donors were people who inject drugs in the Montreal HEPCO cohort. Total naive CD8 T cells were sorted as viable CD3+ CD8+ CD45RO- cells from a couple of donors. The CDR3 spans 13 residues. Per germline, CDR1 MNHEY and CDR2 SMNVEV (reference sequence). Trimming took 5 bases from V and 6 from J, leaving 11 bases between them. Generated by immunoSEQ multiplex PCR, the TCRdb table keeps only in-frame clones and is missing some. The table lists approximately 46,000 clones, approximately 92% of them singletons. The data derive from a study of memory CD8 T cells in hepatitis C reinfection.

Sample: naive CD8+ T cells sorted from blood. The source is a man aged 18 to 35 with hepatitis C virus infection. The chain carries TRBV27 and TRBJ2-1; D might be TRBD2 (5 bases). CDR3 sequence (DNA): TGTGCCAGCAGTATTGCGGGCCGCAATGAGCAGTTCTTC. It yields the protein CASSIAGRNEQFF.